Listed below are T cell receptor beta chains from one sample, sequenced in a study of shared clonotypes between healthy human individuals. The repertoire was sequenced with immunoSEQ multiplex PCR; TCRdb's copy has only in-frame clones and lacks some. The table lists some 530,000 clones, roughly 80% of them singletons. Sequencing used PBMCs. The source is a woman aged 40 to 50 in good health. Some clones in this sample may be carry-over from other donors' samples. CDR3s include the opening cysteine and the closing phenylalanine or tryptophan. Each record gives: D gene, J gene, V gene, clone size, CDR3 DNA, CDR3 protein. The D gene is left open where the match is weak. Rows give clone size only sometimes, using once, few, many, or a class for an expanded clone.

D: .
J: TRBJ2-7
V: TRBV7-9
size: .
DNA: TGTGCCAGCAGCTTAGTAGCCCTACAATACGAGCAGTACTTC
CDR3: CASSLVALQYEQYF

D: .
J: TRBJ2-1
V: TRBV5-4
size: once
DNA: TGTGCCAGCAGCTCGGGCGTTGAGCAGTTCTTC
CDR3: CASSSGVEQFF

D: TRBD1
J: TRBJ2-1
V: TRBV6-5
size: .
DNA: TGTGCCAGCAGTACGGACAGGGAGGTATATGAGCAGTTCTTC
CDR3: CASSTDREVYEQFF

D: .
J: TRBJ2-7
V: TRBV5-4
size: .
DNA: TGTGCCAGCAGCTTGGGGGGCAGGGCCTACGAGCAGTACTTC
CDR3: CASSLGGRAYEQYF

D: .
J: TRBJ2-2
V: TRBV6-5
size: .
DNA: TGTGCCAGCCGGGCAAGACACCGGGAGCTGTTTTTT
CDR3: CASRARHRELFF

D: .
J: TRBJ1-1
V: TRBV27
size: .
DNA: TGTGCCAGCAGTTCCCCCCCAGGGAACACTGAAGCTTTCTTT
CDR3: CASSSPPGNTEAFF

D: .
J: TRBJ2-7
V: TRBV7-2
size: .
DNA: TGTGCCAGCAGCTTAGGGTCCTACTCGACCTACGAGCAGTACTTC
CDR3: CASSLGSYSTYEQYF

D: .
J: TRBJ1-3
V: TRBV7-2
size: .
DNA: TGTGCCAGCAGCTTAATTCAGGCCGGAAACACCATATATTTT
CDR3: CASSLIQAGNTIYF

D: .
J: TRBJ1-3
V: TRBV4-1
size: .
DNA: TGCGCCAGCAGCCAAGAAGCCCACTCTGGAAACACCATATATTTT
CDR3: CASSQEAHSGNTIYF

D: TRBD2
J: TRBJ2-3
V: TRBV27
size: .
DNA: TGTGCCAGCCACCGATCCAGCGGGAGGGCTACGCAGTATTTT
CDR3: CASHRSSGRATQYF

D: TRBD2
J: TRBJ2-3
V: TRBV7-2
size: .
DNA: TGTGCCAGCAGCTTAATCGGGGGAGGGGCCAGCACAGATACGCAGTATTTT
CDR3: CASSLIGGGASTDTQYF

D: .
J: TRBJ1-1
V: TRBV7-2
size: .
DNA: TGTGCCAGCAGCTTAGAGGTGTCGTGGGACACTGAAGCTTTCTTT
CDR3: CASSLEVSWDTEAFF

D: .
J: TRBJ2-3
V: TRBV6-6
size: .
DNA: TGTGCCATCAGTGAGTTGACAGATACGCAGTATTTT
CDR3: CAISELTDTQYF

D: .
J: TRBJ2-7
V: TRBV5-1
size: .
DNA: TGCGCCAGCAGCTCTACGGGACTCCCAACCTACGAGCAGTACTTC
CDR3: CASSSTGLPTYEQYF

D: .
J: TRBJ1-1
V: TRBV7-9
size: .
DNA: TGTGCCAGCAGCTTCTTTCCCCCAGGAACGAACACTGAAGCTTTCTTT
CDR3: CASSFFPPGTNTEAFF

D: .
J: TRBJ1-5
V: TRBV28
size: .
DNA: TGTGCCAGCAGTTTGGGAGTCGCGGGGGGGCAGCCCCAGCATTTT
CDR3: CASSLGVAGGQPQHF

D: TRBD2
J: TRBJ2-3
V: TRBV9
size: .
DNA: TGTGCCAGCAGCGTCGGGACTAGCGGGATCGGAGGCACAGATACGCAGTATTTT
CDR3: CASSVGTSGIGGTDTQYF

D: .
J: TRBJ1-3
V: TRBV7-3
size: once
DNA: TGTGCCAGCAGCTGGAGGGTGTACACCATATATTTT
CDR3: CASSWRVYTIYF

D: TRBD2
J: TRBJ2-1
V: TRBV7-6
size: once
DNA: TGTGCCAGCAGCTTAGTTCCTAGCGGAAATGAGCAGTTCTTC
CDR3: CASSLVPSGNEQFF

D: .
J: TRBJ1-5
V: TRBV4-3
size: .
DNA: TGCGCCAGCAGCCAAGAGAGCAATCAGCCCCAGCATTTT
CDR3: CASSQESNQPQHF

D: TRBD1
J: TRBJ1-5
V: TRBV23-1
size: .
DNA: TGCGCCAGCAGTCAATCCAGACAGGGCTTTAATCAGCCCCAGCATTTT
CDR3: CASSQSRQGFNQPQHF

D: .
J: TRBJ2-2
V: TRBV28
size: .
DNA: TGTGCCAGCTTTAGCCCGCTAGCGAGGGAAGGGACCGGGGAGCTGTTTTTT
CDR3: CASFSPLAREGTGELFF

D: .
J: TRBJ2-1
V: TRBV6-4
size: few
DNA: TGTGCCAGCAGTGAGGGCCGGGGGCCCTACAATGAGCAGTTCTTC
CDR3: CASSEGRGPYNEQFF

D: TRBD1
J: TRBJ1-1
V: TRBV19
size: .
DNA: TGTGCCAGTAGTATGGACAGGGCAGGCCGGGATGCTTTCTTT
CDR3: CASSMDRAGRDAFF

D: TRBD1
J: TRBJ2-1
V: TRBV23-1
size: .
DNA: TGCGCCAGCAGTCAATCAGGACAGGGGGGCAATGAGCAGTTCTTC
CDR3: CASSQSGQGGNEQFF

D: TRBD2
J: TRBJ2-3
V: TRBV10-3
size: few
DNA: TGTGCCATCAGTGATTCTCGGGGGGGTCGCACAGATACGCAGTATTTT
CDR3: CAISDSRGGRTDTQYF

D: TRBD1
J: TRBJ2-7
V: TRBV13
size: .
DNA: TGTGCCAGCAGCTTAGTACCCTTTCGGGACAGGGAAACGGGTGAGCAGTACTTC
CDR3: CASSLVPFRDRETGEQYF

D: .
J: TRBJ1-5
V: TRBV4-1
size: .
DNA: TGCGCCAGCAGCCAAGGACAGCACAATCAGCCCCAGCATTTT
CDR3: CASSQGQHNQPQHF

D: TRBD2
J: TRBJ2-3
V: TRBV29-1
size: .
DNA: TGCAGCGTTGAAGTACGGGAACTAGCGGGGCGACGTGTCACAGATACGCAGTATTTT
CDR3: CSVEVRELAGRRVTDTQYF

D: .
J: TRBJ2-3
V: TRBV6-1
size: .
DNA: TGTGCCAGCACCCCCCGGGGCGGGAGCACAGATACGCAGTATTTT
CDR3: CASTPRGGSTDTQYF

D: TRBD2
J: TRBJ2-5
V: TRBV15
size: .
DNA: TGTGCCACCAGCAGCCGGCGGACTAGCGGTAACCAAGAGACCCAGTACTTC
CDR3: CATSSRRTSGNQETQYF

D: TRBD1
J: TRBJ1-4
V: TRBV4-2
size: .
DNA: TGTGCCAGCAGCCTCAGGGGGCGGGATGAAAAACTGTTTTTT
CDR3: CASSLRGRDEKLFF

D: .
J: TRBJ1-5
V: TRBV7-9
size: once
DNA: TGTGCCAGCAGCTTAGGGACCGCGTACCAGCCCCAGCATTTT
CDR3: CASSLGTAYQPQHF

D: .
J: TRBJ1-1
V: TRBV20-1
size: .
DNA: TGCAGTGCTAGCAGGGGCACTGAAGCTTTCTTT
CDR3: CSASRGTEAFF

D: .
J: TRBJ2-2
V: TRBV12-2
size: .
DNA: TGTGCAAGTCGCGGGACGGCGACGAACACCGGGGAGCTGTTTTTT
CDR3: CASRGTATNTGELFF

D: TRBD1
J: TRBJ1-2
V: TRBV5-4
size: .
DNA: TGTGCCAGCAGTTGGAACAGGGGGAACTATGGCTACACCTTC
CDR3: CASSWNRGNYGYTF

D: .
J: TRBJ1-2
V: TRBV4-2
size: .
DNA: TGTGCCAGCAGCCAAGAGAATAGGCACCAGGACGGCTACACCTTC
CDR3: CASSQENRHQDGYTF

D: .
J: TRBJ2-1
V: TRBV19
size: .
DNA: TGTGCCAGTGGGGGAGCTTACAATGAGCAGTTCTTC
CDR3: CASGGAYNEQFF

D: .
J: TRBJ2-3
V: TRBV9
size: .
DNA: TGTGCCAGCAGCGGGGGGGTTGGTACAGATACGCAGTATTTT
CDR3: CASSGGVGTDTQYF

D: TRBD2
J: TRBJ2-7
V: TRBV4-1
size: once
DNA: TGCGCCAGCAGCCATAGCCTAGCGGGAGCTGGCCACGAGCAGTACTTC
CDR3: CASSHSLAGAGHEQYF

D: .
J: TRBJ2-4
V: TRBV10-2
size: .
DNA: TGCGCCAGCAGTGACTCGGGACTTGCCAAAAACATTCAGTACTTC
CDR3: CASSDSGLAKNIQYF

D: .
J: TRBJ2-7
V: TRBV11-2
size: .
DNA: TGTGCCAGCAGCTTAGTACACCAAAACTACGAGCAGTACTTC
CDR3: CASSLVHQNYEQYF

D: TRBD1
J: TRBJ1-2
V: TRBV2
size: few
DNA: TGTGCCAGGACAGGGGTGGATGGCTACACCTTC
CDR3: CARTGVDGYTF

D: .
J: TRBJ2-7
V: TRBV7-2
size: .
DNA: TGTGCCAGCAGCCTTCCGGGGGCGGCCTACGAGCAGTACTTC
CDR3: CASSLPGAAYEQYF

D: .
J: TRBJ2-1
V: TRBV6-5
size: .
DNA: TGTGCCAGCAGTTACACGCCATTGGGGAGTGAGCAGTTCTTC
CDR3: CASSYTPLGSEQFF

D: .
J: TRBJ2-7
V: TRBV9
size: once
DNA: TGTGCCAGCAGCGTAGCCCCCGGGGACCAATACGAGCAGTACTTC
CDR3: CASSVAPGDQYEQYF

D: TRBD2
J: TRBJ2-2
V: TRBV9
size: .
DNA: TGTGCCAGCAGCGCCCTTAGCGGGAATGGGGCCGGGGAGCTGTTTTTT
CDR3: CASSALSGNGAGELFF

D: TRBD1
J: TRBJ1-5
V: TRBV5-8
size: medium-sized
DNA: TGTGCCAGCGGGACAGGGGGCCTCAATCAGCCCCAGCATTTT
CDR3: CASGTGGLNQPQHF